These 14 T cell receptor beta chains share one sample of origin, sequenced in a study of T cells in localized non-small cell lung cancer. Some clones are missing from TCRdb's copy, which holds only in-frame ones; the method was immunoSEQ multiplex PCR. The data hold under 100,000 clones, with approximately 90% observed a single time. The sample here was peripheral blood, taken before any cancer treatment. These receptors were taken from a woman aged 35 to 69 with stage I squamous cell lung carcinoma.

This clone was recorded once. V is TRBV18 and J is TRBJ1-1; weak D call: TRBD1 (5 bases). V lost 2 bases, J lost 5 bases, and 18 bases lay in between. Germline values: CDR1 KGHSH, CDR2 LQKENI. CDR3 size: 16 residues. The CDR3 here is CASSPNYDNRRTEAFF. In DNA, the CDR3 is TGTGCCAGCTCACCAAATTATGACAACAGGAGAACTGAAGCTTTCTTT.

To note about this clone: Sequence at one end of the junction differs from germline and may be a read error. CDR3 sequence: CASTPSGDRTDTQYF. Here the CDR3 DNA reads TGTGCAAGCACGCCTAGCGGGGATCGCACAGATACGCAGTATTTT. The chain is built from TRBV6-1 and TRBJ2-3; the match to TRBD2 covers 9 bases. CDR3 length equals 15 residues. Germline CDR1 MNHNS, CDR2 SASEGT.

J is TRBJ1-6 and V is TRBV18, with unresolved D. The CDR3 has 15 residues. CDR1 and CDR2 from the germline V gene are KGHSH and LQKENI. V gave up 0 bases and J gave up 10 bases, with 13 bases separating them. The CDR3 loop is CASSPPNRGNSPLHF. CDR3 coding DNA: TGTGCCAGCTCACCACCGAATCGAGGGAACTCACCCCTCCACTTT.

The chain is built from TRBV19 and TRBJ1-1, with TRBD1 as a possible D gene (5 bases). Per the germline V gene, CDR1 is LNHDA and CDR2 is SQIVND (reference sequence). There are 15 residues in the CDR3. With 3 bases removed from V and 6 bases from J, the gap between germline ends came to 17 bases. The CDR3 DNA reads as TGTGCCAGTAGTATCCCCCCAGGGAGTTTCTCTGAAGCTTTCTTT. This translates into CASSIPPGSFSEAFF.

The chain employs TRBV7-9 and TRBJ2-3; D remains ambiguous. CDR3 size: 15 residues. Trimming removed 0 bases from V and 10 bases from J, with 17 bases in between. Germline values: CDR1 SEHNR, CDR2 FQNEAQ (reference sequence). DNA for the CDR3: TGTGCCAGCAGCTTAGCAGGATCCCGCGATACGGCGCAGTATTTT. It is translated as CASSLAGSRDTAQYF.

This sequence joins TRBV30 and TRBJ1-1, with a tentative D call TRBD1 (5 bases). The V end was cut by 3 bases, the J end by 7 bases, with 15 bases between. The CDR3 runs 13 residues. Germline CDR1 and CDR2: GTSNPN and SVGIG (reference sequence). The CDR3 bases are TGTGCCTGGAGCCGACGGGGGTATGGTGAAGCTTTCTTT. Translating it yields CAWSRRGYGEAFF.

This sequence joins TRBV30 and TRBJ1-2, with D maybe TRBD1 (6 bases). Germline lookup yields CDR1 GTSNPN and CDR2 SVGIG (reference sequence). The CDR3 is made up of 13 amino acids. The V end was cut by 3 bases, the J end by 7 bases, with 15 bases between. Written as DNA, the CDR3 is TGTGCCTGGAGCGAGGGGGGGGATCGTGGCTACACCTTC. It encodes CAWSEGGDRGYTF.

The chain links TRBV11-2 to TRBJ1-2; D unresolved. Germline V gives CDR1 SGHAT, CDR2 FQNNGV. V lost 3 bases, J lost 4 bases, and 9 bases lay in between. The CDR3 has 13 amino acids. The CDR3 DNA follows: TGTGCCAGCAGCTTGACGGTGGGCTATGGCTACACCTTC. Protein: CASSLTVGYGYTF. Combining the CDR3 with reference TRBV11-2 and TRBJ1-2 gives the whole variable domain EAGVAQSPRYKIIEKRQSVAFWCNPISGHATLYWYQQILGQGPKLLIQFQNNGVVDDSQLPKDRFSAERLKGVDSTLKIQPAKLEDSAVYLCASSLTVGYGYTFGSGTRLTVV.

The sample holds one count of this clone. In DNA, the CDR3 is TGTGCCAGCGGACCCGGGGTCGAGCAGTACTTC. As protein: CASGPGVEQYF. J is TRBJ2-7 and V is TRBV6-5; tentative D call: TRBD2 (5 bases). There are 11 residues in the CDR3. Germline V gives CDR1 MNHEY, CDR2 SVGAGI. The V gene lost 8 bases and the J gene lost 6 bases, with 11 bases spanning the gap.

This clone was counted many times. The chain employs TRBV7-6 and TRBJ2-7; D call uncertain. Germline V gene sequence: CDR1 SGHVS, CDR2 FNYEAQ. The ends were cut back, 3 bases at V and 1 base at J, with 10 bases in the middle. This CDR3 has 14 residues. The CDR3: CASSLTLTSYEQYF. The CDR3 region has the DNA TGTGCCAGCAGCTTGACCCTTACGTCCTACGAGCAGTACTTC.

This clone was found once. This rearrangement joins TRBV5-5 to TRBJ2-5; 7 bases are a match to TRBD2. CDR1 and CDR2 from the germline V gene are SGHKS and YYEKEE (reference sequence). The J segment lost 4 bases and the V segment lost 0 bases, leaving 3 bases of the junction unmatched. The CDR3 spans 14 residues. CDR3 bases: TGTGCCAGCAGCTTGGCGGGGGGTCGAGAGACCCAGTACTTC. Translated, it gives CASSLAGGRETQYF. Supplemented by reference TRBV5-5 and TRBJ2-5, the full variable domain reads DAGVTQSPTHLIKTRGQQVTLRCSPISGHKSVSWYQQVLGQGPQFIFQYYEKEERGRGNFPDRFSARQFPNYSSELNVNALLLGDSALYLCASSLAGGRETQYFGPGTRLLVL.

The chain carries TRBV6-5 and TRBJ1-2, with D possibly matching TRBD1 (6 bases). Trimming removed 2 bases at V and 8 bases at J, with 15 bases between. Germline loops: CDR1 MNHEY, CDR2 SVGAGI. CDR3 length equals 14 residues. The CDR3 is CASSYMGAARGYTF. The CDR3 coding sequence is TGTGCCAGCAGTTACATGGGGGCTGCCCGAGGCTACACCTTC.

A single count supports this clone. This chain links TRBV13 with TRBJ2-4, with 12 bases matching TRBD2. V was clipped by 5 bases and J by 0 bases; unmatched bases: 8. This CDR3 is 18 amino acids long. Germline V lookup: CDR1 PRHDT, CDR2 FYEKMQ (reference sequence). CDR3 nucleotide sequence: TGTGCCAGCAGCCCGACTAGCGGGGGCCCTGTAGCCAAAAACATTCAGTACTTC. Encoded protein: CASSPTSGGPVAKNIQYF.

CDR3 in DNA: TGTGCCAGCAGCCAAGATCACGGACAGAGGCAGTTCTTC. It codes for CASSQDHGQRQFF. V gene TRBV4-2 combines with J gene TRBJ2-1; a weak D match, TRBD1 (6 bases). CDR3 size: 13 residues. The V gene's germline CDR1 is LGHNA and CDR2 YNFKEQ. Trimming stripped 0 bases from V and 12 bases from J, with 12 bases between.